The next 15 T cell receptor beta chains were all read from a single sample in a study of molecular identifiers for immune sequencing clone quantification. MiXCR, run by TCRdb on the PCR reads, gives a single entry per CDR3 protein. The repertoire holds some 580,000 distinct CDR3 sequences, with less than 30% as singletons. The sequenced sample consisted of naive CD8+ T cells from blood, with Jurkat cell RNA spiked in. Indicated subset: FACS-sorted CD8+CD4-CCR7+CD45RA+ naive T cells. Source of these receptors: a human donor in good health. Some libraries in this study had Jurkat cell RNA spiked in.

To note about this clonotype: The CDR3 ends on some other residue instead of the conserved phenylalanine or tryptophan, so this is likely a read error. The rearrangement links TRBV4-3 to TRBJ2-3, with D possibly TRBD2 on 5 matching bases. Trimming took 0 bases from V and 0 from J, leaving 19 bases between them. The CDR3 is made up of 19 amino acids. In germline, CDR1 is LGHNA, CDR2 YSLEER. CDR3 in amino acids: CASSQDRWRASVSTDTQYY. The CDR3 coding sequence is TGCGCCAGCAGCCAAGACAGGTGGCGGGCCTCAGTGAGCACAGATACGCAGTATTAT.

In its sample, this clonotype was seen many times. CDR3 nucleotide sequence: TGTGCCAGCAGTGAATGGACAGGGGGGAACACAGATACGCAGTATTTT. It yields the protein CASSEWTGGNTDTQYF. The gene calls are TRBV6-1 and TRBJ2-3, with 10 positions matching TRBD1. After removal of 2 bases from V and 2 bases from J, the junction contained 4 bases not matched to a gene. The CDR3 extends over 16 amino acids. Germline CDR1 is MNHNS and CDR2 is SASEGT.

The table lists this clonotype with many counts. The CDR3 here is CASSQTGQGSMNTEAFF. In DNA, the CDR3 is TGCGCCAGCAGCCAAACGGGACAGGGCTCCATGAACACTGAAGCTTTCTTT. This chain joins TRBV4-1 and TRBJ1-1; 9 bases map to TRBD1. Germline lookup yields CDR1 MGHRA and CDR2 YSYEKL. Losses at the gene ends were 2 bases for V and 0 bases for J; bases not matched to a gene: 7. The CDR3 length is 17 residues.

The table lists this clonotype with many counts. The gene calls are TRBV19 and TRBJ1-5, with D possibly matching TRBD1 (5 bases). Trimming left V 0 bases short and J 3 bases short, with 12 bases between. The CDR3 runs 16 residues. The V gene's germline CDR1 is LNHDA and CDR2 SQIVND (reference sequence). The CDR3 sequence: CASSIDPRDLNQPQHF. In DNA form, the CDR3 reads TGTGCCAGTAGTATAGATCCCCGGGACCTCAATCAGCCCCAGCATTTT.

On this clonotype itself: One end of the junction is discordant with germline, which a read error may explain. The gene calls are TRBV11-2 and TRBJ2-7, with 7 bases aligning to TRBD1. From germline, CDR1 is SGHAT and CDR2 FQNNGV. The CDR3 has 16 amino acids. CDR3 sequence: CASSSSPRDRSYAQYF. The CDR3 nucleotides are TGTGCCAGCAGCTCATCCCCCCGGGACAGATCCTACGCGCAGTACTTC. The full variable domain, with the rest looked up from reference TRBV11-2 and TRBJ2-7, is EAGVAQSPRYKIIEKRQSVAFWCNPISGHATLYWYQQILGQGPKLLIQFQNNGVVDDSQLPKDRFSAERLKGVDSTLKIQPAKLEDSAVYLCASSSSPRDRSYAQYFGPGTRLTVT.

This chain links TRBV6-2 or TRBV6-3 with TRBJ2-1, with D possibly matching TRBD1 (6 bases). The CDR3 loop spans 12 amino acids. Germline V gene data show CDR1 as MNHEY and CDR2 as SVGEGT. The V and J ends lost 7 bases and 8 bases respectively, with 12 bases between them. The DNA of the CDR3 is TGTGCCAGCAAACAGGGTCTGGATGAGCAGTTCTTC. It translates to CASKQGLDEQFF.

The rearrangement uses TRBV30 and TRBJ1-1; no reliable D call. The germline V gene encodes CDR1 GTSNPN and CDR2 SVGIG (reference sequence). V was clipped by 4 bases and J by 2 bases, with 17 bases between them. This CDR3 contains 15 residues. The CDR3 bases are TGTGCCTGGACCGGACCTCACGGAACAAACACTGAAGCTTTCTTT. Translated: CAWTGPHGTNTEAFF.

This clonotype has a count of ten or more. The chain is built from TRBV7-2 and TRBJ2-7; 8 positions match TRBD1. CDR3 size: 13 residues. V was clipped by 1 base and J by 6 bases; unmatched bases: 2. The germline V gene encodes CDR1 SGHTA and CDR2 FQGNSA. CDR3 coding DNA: TGTGCCAGCAGCTTAGGGACAGGGACCGAGCAGTACTTC. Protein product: CASSLGTGTEQYF.

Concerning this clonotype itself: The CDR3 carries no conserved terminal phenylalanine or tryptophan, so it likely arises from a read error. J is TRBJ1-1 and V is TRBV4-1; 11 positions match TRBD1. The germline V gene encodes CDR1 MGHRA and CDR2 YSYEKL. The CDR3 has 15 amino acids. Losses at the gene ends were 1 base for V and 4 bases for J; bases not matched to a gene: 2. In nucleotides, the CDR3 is TGCGCCAGCAGCCAAGCAGGGACAGGGGGCACTGAAGCTTTCTAT. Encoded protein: CASSQAGTGGTEAFY.

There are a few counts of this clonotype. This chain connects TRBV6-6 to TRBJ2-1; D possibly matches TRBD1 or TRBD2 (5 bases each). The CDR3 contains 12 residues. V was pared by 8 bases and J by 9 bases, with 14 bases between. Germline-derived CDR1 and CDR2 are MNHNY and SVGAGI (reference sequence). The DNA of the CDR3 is TGTGCCAGCGGATTGACCGGGACTGAGCAGTTCTTC. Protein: CASGLTGTEQFF.

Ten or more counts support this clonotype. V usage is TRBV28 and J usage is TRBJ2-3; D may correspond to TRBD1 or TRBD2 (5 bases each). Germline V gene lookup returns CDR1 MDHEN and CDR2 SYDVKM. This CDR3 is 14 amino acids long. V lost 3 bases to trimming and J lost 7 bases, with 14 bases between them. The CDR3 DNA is TGTGCCAGCAGTTTCCGGGGCCTCACGAATACGCAGTATTTT. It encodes CASSFRGLTNTQYF.

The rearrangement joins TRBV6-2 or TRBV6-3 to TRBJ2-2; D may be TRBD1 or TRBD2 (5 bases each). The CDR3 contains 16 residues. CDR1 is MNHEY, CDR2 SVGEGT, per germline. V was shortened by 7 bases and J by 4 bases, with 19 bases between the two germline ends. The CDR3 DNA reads TGTGCCAGCAACAACGACGCAGGGAGTCGCACCGGGGAGCTGTTTTTT. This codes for CASNNDAGSRTGELFF.

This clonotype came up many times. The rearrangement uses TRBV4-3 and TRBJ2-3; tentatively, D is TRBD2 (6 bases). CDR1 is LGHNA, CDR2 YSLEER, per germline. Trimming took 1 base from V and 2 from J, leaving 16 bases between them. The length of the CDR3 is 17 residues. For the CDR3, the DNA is TGCGCCAGCAGCCAAGTAGGAGCGGGTGGCATCACAGATACGCAGTATTTT. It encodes CASSQVGAGGITDTQYF.

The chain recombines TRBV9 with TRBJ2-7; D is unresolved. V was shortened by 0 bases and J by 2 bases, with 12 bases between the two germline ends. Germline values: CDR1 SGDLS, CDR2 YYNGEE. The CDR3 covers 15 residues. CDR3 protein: CASSVEAESTYEQYF. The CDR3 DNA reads TGTGCCAGCAGCGTAGAGGCAGAGTCCACCTACGAGCAGTACTTC.

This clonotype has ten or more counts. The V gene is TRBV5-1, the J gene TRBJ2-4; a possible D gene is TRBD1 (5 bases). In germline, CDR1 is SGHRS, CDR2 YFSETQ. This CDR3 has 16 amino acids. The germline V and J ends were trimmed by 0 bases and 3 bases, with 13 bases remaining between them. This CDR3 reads CASSLVGRADKNIQYF. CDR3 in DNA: TGCGCCAGCAGCTTGGTGGGCAGGGCTGACAAAAACATTCAGTACTTC.